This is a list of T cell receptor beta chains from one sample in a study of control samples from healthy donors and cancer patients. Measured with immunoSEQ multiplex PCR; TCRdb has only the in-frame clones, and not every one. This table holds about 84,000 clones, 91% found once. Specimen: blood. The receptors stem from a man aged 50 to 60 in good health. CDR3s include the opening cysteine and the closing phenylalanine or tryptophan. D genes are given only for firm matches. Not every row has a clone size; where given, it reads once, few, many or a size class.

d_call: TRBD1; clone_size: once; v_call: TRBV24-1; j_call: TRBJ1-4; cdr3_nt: TGTGCCACCAGTACAGGGGCGGGTGAAAAACTGTTTTTT; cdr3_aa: CATSTGAGEKLFF
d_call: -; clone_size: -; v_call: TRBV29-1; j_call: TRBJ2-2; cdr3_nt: TGCAGCGCTACAGGGAACACCGGGGAGCTGTTTTTT; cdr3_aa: CSATGNTGELFF
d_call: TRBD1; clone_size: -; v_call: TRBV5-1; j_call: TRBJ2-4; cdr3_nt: TGCGCCAGCAGCAGAGGGACAGGGTTGGCGGAGGTAAACATTCAGTACTTC; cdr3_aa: CASSRGTGLAEVNIQYF
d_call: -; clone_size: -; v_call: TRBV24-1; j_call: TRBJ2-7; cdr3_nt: TGTGCCACCGGGGACGGTGCTACCTACGAGCAGTACTTC; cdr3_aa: CATGDGATYEQYF
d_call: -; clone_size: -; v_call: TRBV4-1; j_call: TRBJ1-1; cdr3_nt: TGCGCCAGCAGCCAATTCGGGACACCTAACACTGAAGCTTTCTTT; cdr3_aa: CASSQFGTPNTEAFF
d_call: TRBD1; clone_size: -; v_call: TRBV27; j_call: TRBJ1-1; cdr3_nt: TGTGCCAGCAGCGCCTTGGGACAGGGCTGGGCTGAAGCTTTCTTT; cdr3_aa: CASSALGQGWAEAFF
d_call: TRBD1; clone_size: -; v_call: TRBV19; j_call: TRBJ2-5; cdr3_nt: TGTGCCAGTAGTAAAGGACAGGGCGAGACCCAGTACTTC; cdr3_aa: CASSKGQGETQYF
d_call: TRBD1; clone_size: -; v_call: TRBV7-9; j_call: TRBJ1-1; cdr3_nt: TGTGCCAGCAGCCGGTCCGGGACAGCCATGAACACTGAAGCTTTCTTT; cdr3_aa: CASSRSGTAMNTEAFF
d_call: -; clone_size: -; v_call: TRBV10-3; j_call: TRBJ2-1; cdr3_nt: TGTGCCATCAGGCGGGGTGTTGACAATGAGCAGTTCTTC; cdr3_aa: CAIRRGVDNEQFF
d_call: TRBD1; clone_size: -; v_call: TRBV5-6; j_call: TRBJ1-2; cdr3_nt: TGTGCCAGCAGCCTTGGGACAGGGAGAGGCTACACCTTC; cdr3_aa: CASSLGTGRGYTF
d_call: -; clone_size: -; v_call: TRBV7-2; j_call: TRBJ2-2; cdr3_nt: TGTGCCAGCAGCTCGTTGGGGACCGGGGAGCTGTTTTTT; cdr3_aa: CASSSLGTGELFF
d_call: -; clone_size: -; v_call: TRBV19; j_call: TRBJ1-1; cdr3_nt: TGTGCCAGTAGTGCCCGTGAAGCTTTCTTT; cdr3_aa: CASSAREAFF
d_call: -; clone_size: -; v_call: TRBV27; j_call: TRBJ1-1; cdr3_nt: TGTGCCAGCAGTCCTACAGGGACGAACACTGAAGCTTTCTTT; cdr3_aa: CASSPTGTNTEAFF
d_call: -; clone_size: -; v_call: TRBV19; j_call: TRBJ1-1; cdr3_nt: TGTGCCAGTAGTATAACTTCGATGAGCACTGAAGCTTTCTTT; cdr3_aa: CASSITSMSTEAFF
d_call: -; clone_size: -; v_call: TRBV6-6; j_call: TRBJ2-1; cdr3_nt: TGTGCCAGCAGTTATCGGACCCAGGGGTACAATGAGCAGTTCTTC; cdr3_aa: CASSYRTQGYNEQFF
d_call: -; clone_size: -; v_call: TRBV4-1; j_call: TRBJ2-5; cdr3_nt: TGCGCCAGCAGCCTGGGGGGGGCAGAGGGAGAGACCCAGTACTTC; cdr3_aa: CASSLGGAEGETQYF
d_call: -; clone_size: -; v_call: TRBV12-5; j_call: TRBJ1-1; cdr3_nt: TGTGCTAGTGCCCCTAGCACTGAAGCTTTCTTT; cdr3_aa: CASAPSTEAFF
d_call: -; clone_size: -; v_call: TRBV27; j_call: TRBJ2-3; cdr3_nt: TGTGCCAGCAGTATGGGACGCACAGATACGCAGTATTTT; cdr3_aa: CASSMGRTDTQYF
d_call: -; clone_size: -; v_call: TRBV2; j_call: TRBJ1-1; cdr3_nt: TGTGCCAGCAGTGAAGAAGGAGGGGCGAGCACTGAAGCTTTCTTT; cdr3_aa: CASSEEGGASTEAFF
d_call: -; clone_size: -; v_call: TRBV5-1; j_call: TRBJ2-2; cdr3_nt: TGCGCCAGCGGGAGGACAGGAACCACCGGGGAGCTGTTTTTT; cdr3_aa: CASGRTGTTGELFF
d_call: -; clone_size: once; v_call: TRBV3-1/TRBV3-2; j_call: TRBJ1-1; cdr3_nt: TGTGCCAGCAGCCTAACGGATCTGAACACTGAAGCTTTCTTT; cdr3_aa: CASSLTDLNTEAFF
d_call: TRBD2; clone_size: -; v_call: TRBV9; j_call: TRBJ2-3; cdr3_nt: TGTGCCAGCAGCCCCCGTACACATGGGGGGACTAGTGTTGTCACAGATACGCAGTATTTT; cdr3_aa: CASSPRTHGGTSVVTDTQYF
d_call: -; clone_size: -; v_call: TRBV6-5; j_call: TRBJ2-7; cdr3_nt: TGTGCCAGCAGTAGGACTTACGAGCAGTACTTC; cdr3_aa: CASSRTYEQYF
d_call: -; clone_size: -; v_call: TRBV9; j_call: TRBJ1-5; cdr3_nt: TGTGCCAGCAGCGCGGGACAAGCTTATCAGCCCCAGCATTTT; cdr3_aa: CASSAGQAYQPQHF
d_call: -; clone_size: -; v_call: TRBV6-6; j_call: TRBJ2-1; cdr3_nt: TGTGCCAGCAGTTACGGGACCGAGCAGTTCTTC; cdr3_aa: CASSYGTEQFF
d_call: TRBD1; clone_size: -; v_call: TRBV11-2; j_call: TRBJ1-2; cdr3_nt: TGTGCCAGCAGCTCAGGACAGGCACGCTACACCTTC; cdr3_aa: CASSSGQARYTF
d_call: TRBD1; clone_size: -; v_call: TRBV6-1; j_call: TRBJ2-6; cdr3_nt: TGTGCCAGCAGTGTTCCGCAGGGGGCTGGGGCCAACGTCCTGACTTTC; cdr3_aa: CASSVPQGAGANVLTF
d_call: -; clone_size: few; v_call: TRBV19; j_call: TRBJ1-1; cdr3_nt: TGTGCCAGTAGTGGATCAGGGGAAAACACTGAAGCTTTCTTT; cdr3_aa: CASSGSGENTEAFF
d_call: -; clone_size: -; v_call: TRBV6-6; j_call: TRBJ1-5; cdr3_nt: TGTGCCAGCAAACCCCCGGGGCAGGGAGGACAGCCCCAGCATTTT; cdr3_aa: CASKPPGQGGQPQHF
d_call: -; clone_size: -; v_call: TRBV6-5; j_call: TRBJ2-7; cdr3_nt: TGTGCCAGCAGGGGGACGGGAATAGCCTACGAGCAGTACTTC; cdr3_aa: CASRGTGIAYEQYF
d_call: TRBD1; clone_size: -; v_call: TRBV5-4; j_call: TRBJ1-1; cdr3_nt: TGTGCCAGCAGCTTGGCCGAGATCACTGAACAGGGGGAATCCGCTGAAGCTTTCTTT; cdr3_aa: CASSLAEITEQGESAEAFF
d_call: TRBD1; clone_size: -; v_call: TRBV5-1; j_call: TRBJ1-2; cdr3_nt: TGCGCCAGCAGCTGGGACAGGGGCGACTATGGCTACACCTTC; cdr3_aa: CASSWDRGDYGYTF
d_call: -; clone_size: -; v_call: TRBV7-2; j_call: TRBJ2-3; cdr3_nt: TGTGCCAGCACCAACACAGATACGCAGTATTTT; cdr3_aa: CASTNTDTQYF
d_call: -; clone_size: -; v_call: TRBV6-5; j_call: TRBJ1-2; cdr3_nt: TGTGCCAGCAGTCTGCGGGGGAATGGCTACACCTTC; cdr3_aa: CASSLRGNGYTF
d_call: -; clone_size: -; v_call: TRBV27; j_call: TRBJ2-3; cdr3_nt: TGTGCCAGCAGTTTATGGGTCGACACAGATACGCAGTATTTT; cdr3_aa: CASSLWVDTDTQYF
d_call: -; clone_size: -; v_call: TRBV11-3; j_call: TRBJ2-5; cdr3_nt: TGTGCCAGCAGCTTAGGGGGCAGGGGCCGCCAAGAGACCCAGTACTTC; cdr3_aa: CASSLGGRGRQETQYF
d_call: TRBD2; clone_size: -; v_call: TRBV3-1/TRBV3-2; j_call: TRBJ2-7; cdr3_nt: TGTGCCAGCAGCCCGGGACTAGCGGCCTATTACGAGCAGTACTTC; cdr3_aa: CASSPGLAAYYEQYF
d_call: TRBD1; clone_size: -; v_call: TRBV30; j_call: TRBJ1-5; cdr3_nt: TGTGCCTGGAGTGTAGGGGGCCGAAATCAGCCCCAGCATTTT; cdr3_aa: CAWSVGGRNQPQHF
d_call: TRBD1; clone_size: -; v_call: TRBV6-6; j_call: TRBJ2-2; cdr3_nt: TGTGCCAGCAGTTGGGCAGGGGGCGACACCGGGGAGCTGTTTTTT; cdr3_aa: CASSWAGGDTGELFF
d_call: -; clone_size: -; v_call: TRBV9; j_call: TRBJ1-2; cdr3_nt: TGTGCCAGCAGCGGCACGCTTCCTACGGGACGCTATGGCTACACCTTC; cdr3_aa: CASSGTLPTGRYGYTF
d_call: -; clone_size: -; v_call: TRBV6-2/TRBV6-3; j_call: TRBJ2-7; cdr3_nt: TGTGCCAGCAGTTACTCGGGGGACCATTACGAGCAGTACTTC; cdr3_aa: CASSYSGDHYEQYF
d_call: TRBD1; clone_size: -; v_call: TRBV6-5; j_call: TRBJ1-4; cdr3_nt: TGTGCCAGCAGTTTAGGACAGGGATGGGAAAAACTGTTTTTT; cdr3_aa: CASSLGQGWEKLFF
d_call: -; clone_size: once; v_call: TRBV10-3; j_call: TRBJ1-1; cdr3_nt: TGTGCCATCAGTGAGTCGACCGCGAACACTGAAGCTTTCTTT; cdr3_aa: CAISESTANTEAFF
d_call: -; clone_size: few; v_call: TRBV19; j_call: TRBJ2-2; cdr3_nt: TGTGCCAGTAGTGGGACTCAGGGCGGGGAGCTGTTTTTT; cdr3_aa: CASSGTQGGELFF
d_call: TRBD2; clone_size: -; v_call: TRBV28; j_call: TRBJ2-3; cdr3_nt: TGTGCCAGCAGTTCACCCCTAGCGGGGGACACAGATACGCAGTATTTT; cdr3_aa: CASSSPLAGDTDTQYF
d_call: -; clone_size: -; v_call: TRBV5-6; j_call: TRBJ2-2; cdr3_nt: TGTGCCAGCAGCTTTCCCGGCGAGGGCTCCACCGGGGAGCTGTTTTTT; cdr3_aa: CASSFPGEGSTGELFF
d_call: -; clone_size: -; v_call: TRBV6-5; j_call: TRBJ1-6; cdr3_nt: TGTGCCAGCAGCCTGGGGGGGATGTCCTATTCACCCCTCCACTTT; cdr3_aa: CASSLGGMSYSPLHF
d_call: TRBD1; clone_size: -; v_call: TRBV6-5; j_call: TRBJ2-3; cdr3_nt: TGTGCCAGCACCGGGACAGGGGTCACAGATACGCAGTATTTT; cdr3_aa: CASTGTGVTDTQYF
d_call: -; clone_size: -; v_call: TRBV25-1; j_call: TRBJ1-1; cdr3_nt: TGTGCCAGCAGTGTTGGACGCTCTGAAGCTTTCTTT; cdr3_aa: CASSVGRSEAFF
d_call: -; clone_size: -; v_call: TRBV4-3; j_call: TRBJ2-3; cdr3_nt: TGCGCCAGCAGCCAAGAGAGGGGGGATACGCAGTATTTT; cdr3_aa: CASSQERGDTQYF
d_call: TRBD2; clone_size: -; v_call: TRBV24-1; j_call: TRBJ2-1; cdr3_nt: TGTGCCACCAGTGAGACTAGCGGGGGGGCCATGGAGCAGTTCTTC; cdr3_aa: CATSETSGGAMEQFF
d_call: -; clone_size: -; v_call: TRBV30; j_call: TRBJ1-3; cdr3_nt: TGTGCCTGGAGTGGGGTAAATGGTCTCTCTGGAAACACCATATATTTT; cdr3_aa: CAWSGVNGLSGNTIYF
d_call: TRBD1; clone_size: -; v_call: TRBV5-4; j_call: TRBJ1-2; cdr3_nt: TGTGCCAGCAGCTTGGCCGGACAGGCCGATGGCTACACCTTC; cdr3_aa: CASSLAGQADGYTF